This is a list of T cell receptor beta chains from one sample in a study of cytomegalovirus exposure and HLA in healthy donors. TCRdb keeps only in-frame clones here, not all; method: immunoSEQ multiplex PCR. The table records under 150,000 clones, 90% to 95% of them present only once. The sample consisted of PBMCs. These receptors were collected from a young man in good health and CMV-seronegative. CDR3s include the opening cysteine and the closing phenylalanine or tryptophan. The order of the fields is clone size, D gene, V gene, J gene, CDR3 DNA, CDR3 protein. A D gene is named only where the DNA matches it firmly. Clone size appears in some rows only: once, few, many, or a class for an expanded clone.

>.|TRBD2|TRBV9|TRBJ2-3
TGTGCCAGCAGCGGCGGGAGGAGCGGGGGTAACACAGATACGCAGTATTTT
CASSGGRSGGNTDTQYF
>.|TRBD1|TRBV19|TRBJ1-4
TGTGCCAGTAGTCCCGGGACAGGAGCTAATGAAAAACTGTTTTTT
CASSPGTGANEKLFF
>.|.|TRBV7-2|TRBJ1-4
TGTGCCAGCAGCTTGGGAGGGGAGCTTAATGAAAAACTGTTTTTT
CASSLGGELNEKLFF
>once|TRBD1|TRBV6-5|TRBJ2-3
TGTGCCAGCAGCAACGACAGGGTCACAGATACGCAGTATTTT
CASSNDRVTDTQYF
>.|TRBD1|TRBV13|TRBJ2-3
TGTGCCAGCAGCTCGCTCGACAGGGTAGATACGCAGTATTTT
CASSSLDRVDTQYF
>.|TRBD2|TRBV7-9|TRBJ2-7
TGTGCCAGCAGCCACTTACCGGGACTAGGGATCTACGAGCAGTACTTC
CASSHLPGLGIYEQYF
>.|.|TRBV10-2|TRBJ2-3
TGCGCCAGCAGGGCCCCTAGCGGCACAGATACGCAGTATTTT
CASRAPSGTDTQYF
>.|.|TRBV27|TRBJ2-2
TGTGCCAGCACAGGGGCGAACACCGGGGAGCTGTTTTTT
CASTGANTGELFF
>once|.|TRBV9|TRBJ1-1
TGTGCCAGCAGCGTTGTCTCGAACACTGAAGCTTTCTTT
CASSVVSNTEAFF
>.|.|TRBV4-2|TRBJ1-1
TGTGCCAGCAGCCAGACAAGGATGAACACTGAAGCTTTCTTT
CASSQTRMNTEAFF
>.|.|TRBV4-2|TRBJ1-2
TGTGCCAGCAGCCAAGATCCGGAGTCCAGCTATGGCTACACCTTC
CASSQDPESSYGYTF
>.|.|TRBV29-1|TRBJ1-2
TGCAGCGTTGAAGATAATCAGGGGTATGGCTACACCTTC
CSVEDNQGYGYTF
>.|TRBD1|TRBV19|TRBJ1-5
TGTGCCACCGCCCCGACCCCGGGACAGGGGGCACTTCAGCCCCAGCATTTT
CATAPTPGQGALQPQHF
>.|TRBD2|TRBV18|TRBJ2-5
TGTGCCAGCTCACCACGGCCTAGCGGCCAAGAGACCCAGTACTTC
CASSPRPSGQETQYF
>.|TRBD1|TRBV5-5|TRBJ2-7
TGTGCCAGCAGCCTGTGGGACAGGGGGTACGAGCAGTACTTC
CASSLWDRGYEQYF
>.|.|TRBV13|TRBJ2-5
TGTGCCAGCAGCCTGAGAAAAGAGACCCAGTACTTC
CASSLRKETQYF
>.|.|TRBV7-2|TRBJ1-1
TGTGCCAGCAGCTTAGCGGCAGGATTAGTCACTGAAGCTTTCTTT
CASSLAAGLVTEAFF
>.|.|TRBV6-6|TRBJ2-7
TGTGCCAGCAGCCCCGGATGGAGGGTCTACGAGCAGTACTTC
CASSPGWRVYEQYF
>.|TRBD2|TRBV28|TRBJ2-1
TGTGCCAGCGTGGGAGGGCCCTCCTACAATGAGCAGTTCTTC
CASVGGPSYNEQFF
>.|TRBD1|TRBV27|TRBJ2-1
TGTGCCAGCGGTCCGGGGACAGGGGGAGGCAATGAGCAGTTCTTC
CASGPGTGGGNEQFF
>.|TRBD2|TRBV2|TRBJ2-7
TGTGCCAGCAGCCCAATCATAGCGGGGGGAGGCTACGAGCAGTACTTC
CASSPIIAGGGYEQYF
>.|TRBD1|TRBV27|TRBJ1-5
TGTGCCAGCAGTTTTGACAGGGGGCTACGTCAGCCCCAGCATTTT
CASSFDRGLRQPQHF
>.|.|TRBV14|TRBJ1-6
TGTGCCAGCAGCCAAGGTAACAGGGATGATTCACCCCTCCACTTT
CASSQGNRDDSPLHF
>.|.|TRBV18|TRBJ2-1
TGTGCCAGCTCACCACCGAGCATTCGGTCCAATGAGCAGTTCTTC
CASSPPSIRSNEQFF
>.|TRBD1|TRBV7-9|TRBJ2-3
TGTGCCAGCAGCCGGACAGGCGGAGGCACAGATACGCAGTATTTT
CASSRTGGGTDTQYF
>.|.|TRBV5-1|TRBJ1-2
TGCGCCAGCAGCTTGGGGGTAGCGGACTATGGCTACACCTTC
CASSLGVADYGYTF
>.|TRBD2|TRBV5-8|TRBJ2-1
TGTGCCAGCGGACGACTAGCGGGAGGATTAAGCTCCTACAATGAGCAGTTCTTC
CASGRLAGGLSSYNEQFF
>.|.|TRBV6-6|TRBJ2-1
TGTGCCAGCAGTGCGGACACCTACAATGAGCAGTTCTTC
CASSADTYNEQFF
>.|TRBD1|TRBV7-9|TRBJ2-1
TGTGCCAGCAGCTTAGACGGGGACAGGGATAAGGATGAGCAGTTCTTC
CASSLDGDRDKDEQFF
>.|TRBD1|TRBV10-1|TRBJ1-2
TGCGCCAGCAGCAGGACAGGACGAGACGGCTACACCTTC
CASSRTGRDGYTF
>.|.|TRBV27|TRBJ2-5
TGTGCCACCAGAACGGGGGGCGAGACCCAGTACTTC
CATRTGGETQYF
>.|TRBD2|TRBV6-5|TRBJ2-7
TGTGCCAGCAGTCCACTAGCGGGGGGTTACGAGCAGTACTTC
CASSPLAGGYEQYF
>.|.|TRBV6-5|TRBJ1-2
TGTGCCAGCAGAGTAGCACGGAACTATGGCTACACCTTC
CASRVARNYGYTF
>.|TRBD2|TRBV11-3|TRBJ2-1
TGTGCCAGCAGCTTAGCCGGGACTACTGACAATGAGCAGTTCTTC
CASSLAGTTDNEQFF
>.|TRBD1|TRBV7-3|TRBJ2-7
TGTGCCAGCAGCTTGGGACAGGGGGCCTACGAGCAGTACTTC
CASSLGQGAYEQYF
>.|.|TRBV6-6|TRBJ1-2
TGTGCCAGCAGTTACGGCCGTGGGGCAAACTATGGCTACACCTTC
CASSYGRGANYGYTF
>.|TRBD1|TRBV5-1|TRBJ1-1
TGCGCCAGCAGCCCACGTCGACAGGGGTGGAATGAAGCTTTCTTT
CASSPRRQGWNEAFF
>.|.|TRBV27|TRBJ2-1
TGTGCCAGCAGTTATTATGGAGATGAGCAGTTCTTC
CASSYYGDEQFF
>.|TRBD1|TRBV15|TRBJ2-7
TGTGCCACCAGCCGGGACAGCGGAGTGGAATACGAGCAGTACTTC
CATSRDSGVEYEQYF
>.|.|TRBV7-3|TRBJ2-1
TGTGCCAGCAGCCCGCAATTTTCCGGGAATGAGCAGTTCTTC
CASSPQFSGNEQFF
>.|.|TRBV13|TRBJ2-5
TGTGCCAGCAGCTTAACCCCTCACAGGGAACAAGAGACCCAGTACTTC
CASSLTPHREQETQYF
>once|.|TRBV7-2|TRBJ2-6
TGTGCCAGCAGCTTATCAGGGTACGGGGCCAACGTCCTGACTTTC
CASSLSGYGANVLTF
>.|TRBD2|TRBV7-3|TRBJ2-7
TGTGCCAGCAGCTCACTAGCGGGCGTCTCCTACGAGCAGTACTTC
CASSSLAGVSYEQYF
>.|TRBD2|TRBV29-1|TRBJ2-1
TGCAGCGTTATAAGCGGGAGTAGGAATGAGCAGTTCTTC
CSVISGSRNEQFF
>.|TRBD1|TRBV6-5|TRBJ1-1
TGTGCCAGCAGTTACTTCTGGACAGGGACGAACACTGAAGCTTTCTTT
CASSYFWTGTNTEAFF
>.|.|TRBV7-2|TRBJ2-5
TGTGCCAGCACCGCGGAGCCTGGGACCCAGTACTTC
CASTAEPGTQYF
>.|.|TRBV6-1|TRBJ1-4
TGTGCCAGCAGTGAATACCCCGTACAGGGCTCTAATGAAAAACTGTTTTTT
CASSEYPVQGSNEKLFF
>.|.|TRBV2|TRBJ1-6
TGTGCCAGCGCTTCGATTCGGGGGACCCCCCTAATCGCCTATAATTCACCCCTCCACTTT
CASASIRGTPLIAYNSPLHF
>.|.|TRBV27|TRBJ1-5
TGTGCCAGCAGTATAAACGGAGGGGGGGTCAATCAGCCCCAGCATTTT
CASSINGGGVNQPQHF
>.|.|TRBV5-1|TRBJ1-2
TGCGCCAGCAGCTTGGGTCCGACAGACATGAGTGGCTACACCTTC
CASSLGPTDMSGYTF
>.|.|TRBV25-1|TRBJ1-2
TGTGCCAGCAGTGATCAACAGGGTTGGCGGCATGGCTACACCTTC
CASSDQQGWRHGYTF
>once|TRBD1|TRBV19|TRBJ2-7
TGTGCCAGTAGCCGGGACAGCCTCTACGAGCAGTACTTC
CASSRDSLYEQYF
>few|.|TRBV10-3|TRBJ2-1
TGTGCCATCGCGATGGGAGGCGGGAACTACAATGAGCAGTTCTTC
CAIAMGGGNYNEQFF